These 29 T cell receptor beta chains share one sample of origin, sequenced in a study of tumor and adjacent non-tumor tissue in lung cancer. Three rounds of nested PCR, following a modified ARM-PCR protocol, produced the TCRbeta library. TCRdb re-derived calls from the multiplex PCR reads in MiXCR, one entry per CDR3 protein. The sample lists 200,000 or so distinct CDR3 sequences; 60% to 75% were seen once. This sample's RNA came from whole unsorted tissue. The sample comprised lung tumor tissue. Every receptor here comes from a man aged 60-69 years with non-small cell lung cancer.

On this clonotype: A read error may be the cause here, since a much bigger clone is one base away. The chain couples TRBV29-1 to TRBJ2-2, with TRBD2 as a possible D gene (6 bases). The V end lost 4 bases, the J end lost 5 bases, and 20 bases lay between the germline ends. Germline V gives CDR1 SQVTM, CDR2 ANQGSEA. This CDR3 has 16 amino acids. The CDR3 spells CSVVLSGRMGTGELFF. CDR3 coding DNA: TGCAGCGTTGTACTTAGCGGCCGAATGGGTACCGGGGAGCTGTTTTTT.

For this clonotype: The CDR3 ends on some other residue instead of the conserved phenylalanine or tryptophan, so this is likely a read error. The DNA is omitted, as the CDR3 cannot be located on it reliably, and the CDR3 follows TCRdb's listing. This chain connects TRBV12-3 or TRBV12-4 to TRBJ2-1. The CDR3 spans 14 amino acids, including both terminal residues. The chain's CDR3 is CASSWMSSYNEQLL.

With regard to this clonotype: A read error may be the cause here, since a much bigger clone is one base away. The chain carries TRBV10-1 and TRBJ2-1, with 8 bases that match TRBD2. The CDR3 is 15 amino acids. V dropped 4 bases and J dropped 9; count of bases not matched to a gene: 11. CDR1 and CDR2 from the germline V gene are WNHNN and SYGVQD (reference sequence). CDR3 DNA sequence: TGCGCCAGCAGTGCGGAACTAGCGGTAGTGACTGAGCAGTTCTTC. Translation: CASSAELAVVTEQFF.

The sample holds a few counts of this clonotype. The V and J genes are TRBV28 and TRBJ2-7; unclear D gene. V lost 4 bases and J 3 bases, leaving 10 bases between the germline ends. CDR1 is MDHEN, CDR2 SYDVKM, per germline. CDR3 size: 13 residues. In nucleotides, the CDR3 is TGTGCCAGCAGTTCCGGCAACCTCTACGAGCAGTACTTC. Its protein is CASSSGNLYEQYF.

Comment on this clonotype: One junction end does not reproduce the germline sequence, and a read error may be involved. The rearrangement links TRBV6-6 to TRBJ1-6, with 7 bases fitting TRBD1. Germline-derived CDR1 and CDR2 are MNHNY and SVGAGI (reference sequence). The length of the CDR3 is 14 residues. DNA of the CDR3: TGTGTCAGCAGTCGTGGGACAGTCGGTTCACCCCCCCACTTT. It is translated as CVSSRGTVGSPPHF.

A note on this clonotype: The junction and the germline gene differ at one end; a read error may be behind it. This sequence joins TRBV29-1 and TRBJ2-1; no clear D. The germline gives CDR1 SQVTM, CDR2 ANQGSEA. The length of the CDR3 is 15 residues. The CDR3 protein is CSVVMLMQFDNEQFF. DNA of the CDR3: TGCAGCGTTGTCATGCTCATGCAGTTCGACAATGAGCAGTTTTTC.

The chain has TRBV4-3 and TRBJ2-3, with a tentative D call TRBD2 (7 bases). Trimming left V 7 bases short and J 4 bases short, with 27 bases between. The CDR3 extends over 18 amino acids. CDR1 is LGHNA and CDR2 is YSLEER in the germline V gene. This CDR3 is CASIHEYGGAVRADTQYF. The CDR3 bases are TGCGCCAGCATTCATGAGTATGGGGGGGCCGTAAGGGCAGATACGCAGTATTTT.

This chain connects TRBV12-3 or TRBV12-4 to TRBJ1-2; D call uncertain. The CDR3 is 17 residues long. Trimming removed 2 bases from V and 0 bases from J, with 16 bases in between. For the CDR3, the DNA is TGTGCCAGCAGTTTATCGGGAGACTACCGAGCTAACTATGGCTACACCTTC. It specifies CASSLSGDYRANYGYTF.

This clonotype occurred many times. The chain recombines TRBV11-3 with TRBJ1-1, with TRBD1 as a possible D gene (5 bases). Germline CDR1 and CDR2: SGHNT and YENEEA. The V gene lost 4 bases and the J gene lost 6 bases, with 15 bases spanning the gap. The CDR3 covers 14 residues. The CDR3: CASSSQIGAPEAFF. The CDR3 DNA reads TGTGCCAGCAGCTCACAGATCGGGGCTCCTGAAGCTTTCTTT.

This clonotype was picked up a small number of times. A much larger clone differs by one base, so this may be a read error. The chain is built from TRBV12-3 or TRBV12-4 and TRBJ2-1; 11 bases match TRBD2. The CDR3 loop spans 15 amino acids. CDR3 bases: TGTGTCAGCACCGAATTACTAGCGGGGGACAATGAGCAGTTCTTC. Translation: CVSTELLAGDNEQFF.

This clonotype was found many times. The genes are TRBV20-1 and TRBJ1-2, with D unclear. Germline V gene data show CDR1 as DFQATT and CDR2 as SNEGSKA (reference sequence). V gave up 2 bases and J gave up 1 base, with 5 bases separating them. The CDR3 runs 12 residues. CDR3 amino acids: CSARPSNYGYTF. DNA for the CDR3: TGCAGTGCTAGACCGAGTAACTATGGCTACACCTTC.

Only one count was recorded for this clonotype. This may come from a read error, since a much larger clone is one base off. CDR3: CSASSLAGARETRYF. The CDR3 DNA follows: TGCAGTGCTAGTAGTCTAGCGGGAGCTCGTGAGACCCGGTACTTC. The chain is built from TRBV20-1 and TRBJ2-5; 10 positions match TRBD2. This CDR3 has 15 amino acids. Per germline, CDR1 DFQATT and CDR2 SNEGSKA (reference sequence).

In regard to this clonotype: Its ends do not fully match the called genes, so a read error is possible. This chain connects TRBV29-1 to TRBJ1-2; weak D call: TRBD1 (5 bases). From germline, CDR1 is SQVTM and CDR2 ANQGSEA. The CDR3 totals 13 residues. Here the CDR3 DNA reads TGCAGTGTTTTAAACGCAGGGAACTATGGCTACGCCTTC. Translated: CSVLNAGNYGYAF.

As concerns this clonotype: A read error may be the cause here, since a much bigger clone is one base away. The V call is TRBV7-3, the J call TRBJ2-3; D might be TRBD1 (6 bases). Germline V gene data show CDR1 as SGHTA and CDR2 as FQGTGA. V was pared by 2 bases and J by 4 bases, with 13 bases between. CDR3 length: 15 residues. CDR3 in DNA: TGTGCCAGCAGCTTAGGGGGCAGCTCCCCAGATACGCAGTATTTT. Protein product: CASSLGGSSPDTQYF. Variable domain in full (rest from reference TRBV7-3 and TRBJ2-3): GAGVSQTPSNKVTEKGKYVELRCDPISGHTALYWYRQSLGQGPEFLIYFQGTGAADDSGLPNDRFFAVRPEGSVSTLKIQRTERGDSAVYLCASSLGGSSPDTQYFGPGTRLTVL.

In the case of this clonotype: The DNA is left out, because the CDR3 cannot be placed on it with certainty; the CDR3 is given as TCRdb lists it. The chain employs TRBV29-1 and TRBJ1-1; the D segment call TRBD1 is taken from the table without a DNA check. CDR1 and CDR2 (germline): SQVTM, ANQGSEA. From its first to its last residue, the CDR3 has 14 amino acids. The CDR3 region is CSAVGQGIGTEVFF.

This clonotype was counted ten times or more. V is TRBV11-2 and J is TRBJ2-7, with 7 bases that match TRBD1. Germline values: CDR1 SGHAT, CDR2 FQNNGV. V gave up 3 bases and J gave up 0 bases; unmatched junction bases: 5. The CDR3 has 15 amino acids. This CDR3 reads CASSFQGQSSYEQYF. The CDR3 nucleotides are TGTGCCAGCAGCTTTCAGGGACAGAGCTCCTACGAGCAGTACTTC. Variable domain in full (rest from reference TRBV11-2 and TRBJ2-7): EAGVAQSPRYKIIEKRQSVAFWCNPISGHATLYWYQQILGQGPKLLIQFQNNGVVDDSQLPKDRFSAERLKGVDSTLKIQPAKLEDSAVYLCASSFQGQSSYEQYFGPGTRLTVT.

About this clonotype: The junction shows a germline mismatch at one end, possibly a read error. This sequence joins TRBV11-2 and TRBJ2-1; D remains ambiguous. Germline lookup yields CDR1 SGHAT and CDR2 FQNNGV. CDR3 size: 14 residues. CDR3 loop: CASYLGRAYNEQFF. The CDR3 region has the DNA TGTGCCAGCTACCTAGGACGAGCCTACAATGAGCAGTTTTTC. The variable domain in full, with the rest retrieved from reference TRBV11-2 and TRBJ2-1, is EAGVAQSPRYKIIEKRQSVAFWCNPISGHATLYWYQQILGQGPKLLIQFQNNGVVDDSQLPKDRFSAERLKGVDSTLKIQPAKLEDSAVYLCASYLGRAYNEQFFGPGTRLTVL.

To note about this clonotype: Since the CDR3 does not end with the conserved phenylalanine or tryptophan, this likely comes from a read error. Because the CDR3's place on the DNA is in doubt, the DNA is left out and the CDR3 is given as listed by TCRdb. CDR3 sequence: CASSQSPGTGGFEQYL. V is TRBV4-3 and J is TRBJ2-7; the table gives TRBD1 as D, unverified against the DNA. The CDR3 extends over 16 residues, inclusive of both ends. The germline V gene encodes CDR1 LGHNA and CDR2 YSLEER.

The chain is built from TRBV13 and TRBJ1-1; D is perhaps TRBD1 (5 bases). V lost 9 bases to trimming and J lost 1 base, with 21 bases between them. Germline CDR1 is PRHDT and CDR2 is FYEKMQ (reference sequence). The CDR3 has 16 amino acids. The CDR3 is CASLFIGGTKNTEAFF. For the CDR3, the DNA is TGTGCCAGTCTTTTTATCGGAGGGACCAAGAACACTGAAGCTTTCTTT.

This clonotype was seen more than once but under ten times. V gene TRBV28 combines with J gene TRBJ1-1; D is perhaps TRBD1 (5 bases). CDR1 is MDHEN and CDR2 is SYDVKM in the germline V gene. This CDR3 comprises 14 residues. Trimming took off 5 bases at V and 7 bases at J, with 17 bases between the two ends. CDR3 in DNA: TGTGCCAGCAGTCCCCCGGACAAGGTCGGTGAAGCTTTCTTT. It translates to CASSPPDKVGEAFF.

The chain employs TRBV5-6 and TRBJ2-7; 7 bases match TRBD2. The germline CDR1 and CDR2 sequences are SGHDT and YYEEEE. The CDR3 is made up of 14 amino acids. The trim removed 2 bases at V and 9 bases at J, leaving 11 bases unmatched. The CDR3 bases are TGTGCCAGCAGCTTAATCCGGGAGGTTAGGGCGCAGTACTTC. This codes for CASSLIREVRAQYF. The entire variable domain, with the rest obtained from reference TRBV5-6 and TRBJ2-7, is as follows: DAGVTQSPTHLIKTRGQQVTLRCSPKSGHDTVSWYQQALGQGPQFIFQYYEEEERQRGNFPDRFSGHQFPNYSSELNVNALLLGDSALYLCASSLIREVRAQYFGPGTRLTVT.

Note on this clonotype: Sequence at one end of the junction differs from germline and may be a read error. This chain's CDR3 is CASSMDRASGGYAF. DNA for the CDR3: TGTGCCAGCAGCATGGACAGGGCCTCCGGGGGCTACGCCTTC. This chain links TRBV11-2 with TRBJ1-2; 8 bases agree with TRBD1. The CDR3 is made up of 14 amino acids. The germline V gene has CDR1 SGHAT and CDR2 FQNNGV.

In the case of this clonotype: A read error may explain this, as a much larger clone is one base away. V gene TRBV6-5 combines with J gene TRBJ2-4; TRBD2 is a possible D gene (5 bases). Germline V lookup: CDR1 MNHEY, CDR2 SVGAGI. The CDR3 covers 14 residues. CDR3: CASTYSPASGIQYF. The CDR3 DNA reads as TGTGCCAGCACTTACTCGCCTGCAAGCGGCATTCAGTACTTC.

This clonotype appeared a single time. The CDR3 region is CASRTQGEGEKLFF. The CDR3 nucleotides are TGTGCCAGCAGAACACAGGGGGAAGGTGAAAAACTGTTTTTT. The rearrangement joins TRBV12-3 or TRBV12-4 to TRBJ1-4; 8 bases are shared with TRBD1. With V trimmed by 6 bases and J by 7 bases, 7 bases remained unmatched. The CDR3 contains 14 residues.

The chain recombines TRBV4-2 with TRBJ2-1; TRBD2 might be the D (6 bases). V was shortened by 1 base and J by 3 bases, with 16 bases between the two germline ends. This CDR3 spans 17 amino acids. Germline CDR1 and CDR2: LGHNA and YNFKEQ. The CDR3 DNA sequence: TGTGCCAGCAGCCAAGGGAATCTTCGGGAGAGCTACAATGAGCAGTTCTTC. Amino acid sequence: CASSQGNLRESYNEQFF.

This clonotype has more than one count but fewer than ten. This rearrangement joins TRBV10-3 to TRBJ1-5; D is ambiguous. The CDR3 extends over 13 amino acids. Germline CDR1 reads ENHRY; CDR2 reads SYGVKD. V shed 0 bases and J shed 4 bases, with 4 bases lying between them. DNA for the CDR3: TGTGCCATCAGTGAGTCCCTTAATCAGCCCCAGCATTTT. Its protein is CAISESLNQPQHF.

This chain uses TRBV11-3 with TRBJ2-1, with 8 positions matching TRBD2. The CDR3 length is 14 residues. CDR1 is SGHNT, CDR2 YENEEA, per germline. The V gene end was trimmed by 10 bases and the J gene end by 10 bases; junction bases not matched to a gene: 15. CDR3 in amino acids: CANILAGRVREQFF. CDR3 nucleotides: TGTGCCAACATCTTAGCGGGAAGGGTAAGGGAGCAGTTCTTC.

To note about this clonotype: At one of its ends the junction is not consistent with the germline gene, which may arise from a read error. The CDR3 loop reads CASSLLGGGIYNGQFF. In DNA, the CDR3 is TGTGCCAGCAGCCTACTAGGGGGGGGAATCTACAATGGGCAGTTCTTC. The genes are TRBV11-1 and TRBJ2-1, with D perhaps matching TRBD2 (7 bases). The CDR3 extends over 16 amino acids. Germline CDR1 SGHAT, CDR2 FQDESV (reference sequence).

The chain recombines TRBV20-1 with TRBJ2-1; possible D gene TRBD1, 6 bases. Trimming left V 3 bases short and J 8 bases short, with 20 bases between. CDR1 and CDR2 from the germline V gene are DFQATT and SNEGSKA (reference sequence). The CDR3 runs to 15 residues. The CDR3 reads CSASTRTPRGDEQFF. The DNA of the CDR3 is TGCAGTGCTAGTACTAGAACCCCCAGGGGCGATGAGCAGTTCTTC.